The sequence of this T cell receptor beta chain was determined in a study of CD8 T cells in ankylosing spondylitis. This clonotype was counted at least ten times. Its specificity is not known. General observations from the study: Characteristic of ankylosing spondylitis blood, it appeared, was a TCR beta motif comprising about eight highly homologous variants.

TCRdb re-called the 5' RACE reads with MiXCR, one entry per CDR3 protein. The sample shows about 510,000 distinct CDR3 sequences, about 5.7% of them seen only once. The sequence came from a male donor with ankylosing spondylitis. The sequenced sample consisted of blood, either unsorted or a sorted T cell fraction (not recorded which).

As DNA, the CDR3 is TGTGCCAGCAGCGGCCACAATCAGCCCCAGCATTTT. Amino acid sequence: CASSGHNQPQHF. This chain joins TRBV7-8 and TRBJ1-5, with D unresolved. The CDR3 has 12 residues. The V gene lost 5 bases and the J gene lost 3 bases, with 5 bases spanning the gap. Per germline, CDR1 SGHVS and CDR2 FQNEAQ.